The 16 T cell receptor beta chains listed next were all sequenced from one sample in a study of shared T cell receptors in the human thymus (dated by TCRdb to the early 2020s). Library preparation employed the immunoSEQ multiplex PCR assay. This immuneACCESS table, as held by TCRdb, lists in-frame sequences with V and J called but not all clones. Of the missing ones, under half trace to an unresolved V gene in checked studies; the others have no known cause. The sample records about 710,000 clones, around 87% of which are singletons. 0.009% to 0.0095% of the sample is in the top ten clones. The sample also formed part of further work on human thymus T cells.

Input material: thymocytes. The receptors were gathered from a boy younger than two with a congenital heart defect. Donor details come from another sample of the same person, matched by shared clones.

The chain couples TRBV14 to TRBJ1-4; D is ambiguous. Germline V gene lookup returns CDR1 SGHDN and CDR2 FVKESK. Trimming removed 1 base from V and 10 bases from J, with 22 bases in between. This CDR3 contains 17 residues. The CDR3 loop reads CASSQVPPTDSNRKLFF. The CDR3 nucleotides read TGTGCCAGCAGCCAAGTGCCCCCGACGGACTCGAATCGAAAACTGTTTTTT.

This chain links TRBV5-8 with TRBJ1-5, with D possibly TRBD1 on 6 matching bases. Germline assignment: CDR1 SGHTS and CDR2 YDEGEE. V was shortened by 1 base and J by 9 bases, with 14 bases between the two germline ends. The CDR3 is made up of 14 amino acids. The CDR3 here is CASSLPRGSGPQHF. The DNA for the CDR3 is TGTGCCAGCAGCTTGCCCAGGGGCTCAGGGCCCCAGCATTTT.

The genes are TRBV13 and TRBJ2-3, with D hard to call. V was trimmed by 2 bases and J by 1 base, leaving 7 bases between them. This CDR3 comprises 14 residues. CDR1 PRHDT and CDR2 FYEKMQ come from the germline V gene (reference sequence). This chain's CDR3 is CASSLNPGTDTQYF. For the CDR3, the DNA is TGTGCCAGCAGCTTAAATCCAGGCACAGATACGCAGTATTTT. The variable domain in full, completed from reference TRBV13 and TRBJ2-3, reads AAGVIQSPRHLIKEKRETATLKCYPIPRHDTVYWYQQGPGQDPQFLISFYEKMQSDKGSIPDRFSAQQFSDYHSELNMSSLELGDSALYFCASSLNPGTDTQYFGPGTRLTVL.

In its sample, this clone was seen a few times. CDR3 loop: CASSLSWGVYNEQFF. The CDR3 DNA reads as TGTGCCAGCAGCTTATCTTGGGGAGTCTACAATGAGCAGTTCTTC. The chain is built from TRBV11-3 and TRBJ2-1; D is possibly TRBD2 (5 bases). Germline CDR1 SGHNT, CDR2 YENEEA. There are 15 residues in the CDR3. Trimming stripped 2 bases from V and 3 bases from J, with 11 bases between.

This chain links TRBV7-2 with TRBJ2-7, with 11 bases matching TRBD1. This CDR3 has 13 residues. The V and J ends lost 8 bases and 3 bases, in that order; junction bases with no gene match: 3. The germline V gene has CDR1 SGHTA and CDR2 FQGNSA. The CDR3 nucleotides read TGTGCCAGCGGAGGGACAGGGGGCTACGAGCAGTACTTC. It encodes CASGGTGGYEQYF.

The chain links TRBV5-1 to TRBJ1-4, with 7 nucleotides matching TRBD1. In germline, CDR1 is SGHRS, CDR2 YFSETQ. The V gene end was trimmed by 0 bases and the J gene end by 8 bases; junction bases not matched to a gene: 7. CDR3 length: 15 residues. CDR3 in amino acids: CASSLGGGREEKLFF. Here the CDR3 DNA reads TGCGCCAGCAGCTTGGGAGGGGGCAGAGAAGAAAAACTGTTTTTT.

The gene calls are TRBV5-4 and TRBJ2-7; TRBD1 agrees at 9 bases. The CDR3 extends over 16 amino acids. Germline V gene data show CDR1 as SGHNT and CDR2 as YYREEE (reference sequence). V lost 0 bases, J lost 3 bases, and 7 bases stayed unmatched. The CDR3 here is CASSLGGTGSYYEQYF. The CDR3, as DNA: TGTGCCAGCAGCTTGGGGGGGACAGGGTCTTACTACGAGCAGTACTTC.

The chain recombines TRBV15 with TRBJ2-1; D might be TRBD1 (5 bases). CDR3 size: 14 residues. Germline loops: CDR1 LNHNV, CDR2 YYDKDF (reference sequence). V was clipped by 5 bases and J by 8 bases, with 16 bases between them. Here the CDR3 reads CATSSQGKEDEQFF. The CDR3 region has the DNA TGTGCCACCAGCTCTCAGGGTAAAGAGGATGAGCAGTTCTTC. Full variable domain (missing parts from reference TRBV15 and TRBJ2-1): DAMVIQNPRYQVTQFGKPVTLSCSQTLNHNVMYWYQQKSSQAPKLLFHYYDKDFNNEADTPDNFQSRRPNTSFCFLDIRSPGLGDTAMYLCATSSQGKEDEQFFGPGTRLTVL.

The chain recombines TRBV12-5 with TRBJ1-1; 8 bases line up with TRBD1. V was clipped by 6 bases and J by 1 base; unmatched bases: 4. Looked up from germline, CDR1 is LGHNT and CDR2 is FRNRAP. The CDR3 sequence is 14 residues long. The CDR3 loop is CASGLQGENTEAFF. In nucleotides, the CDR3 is TGTGCTAGTGGCTTACAGGGGGAGAACACTGAAGCTTTCTTT. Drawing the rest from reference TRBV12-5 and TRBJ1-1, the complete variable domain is DARVTQTPRHKVTEMGQEVTMRCQPILGHNTVFWYRQTMMQGLELLAYFRNRAPLDDSGMPKDRFSAEMPDATLATLKIQPSEPRDSAVYFCASGLQGENTEAFFGQGTRLTVV.

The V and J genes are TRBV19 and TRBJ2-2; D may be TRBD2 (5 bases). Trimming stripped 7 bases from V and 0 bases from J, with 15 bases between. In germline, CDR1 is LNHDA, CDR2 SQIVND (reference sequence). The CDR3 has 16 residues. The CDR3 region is CASTWGVLANTGELFF. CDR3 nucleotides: TGTGCCAGTACCTGGGGAGTACTCGCGAACACCGGGGAGCTGTTTTTT.

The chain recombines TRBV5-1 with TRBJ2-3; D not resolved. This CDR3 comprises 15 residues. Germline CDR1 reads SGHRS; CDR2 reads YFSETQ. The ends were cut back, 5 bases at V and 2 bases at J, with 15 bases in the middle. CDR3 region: CASSLLYSSTDTQYF. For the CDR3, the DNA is TGCGCCAGCAGTCTGCTGTACTCTTCCACAGATACGCAGTATTTT.

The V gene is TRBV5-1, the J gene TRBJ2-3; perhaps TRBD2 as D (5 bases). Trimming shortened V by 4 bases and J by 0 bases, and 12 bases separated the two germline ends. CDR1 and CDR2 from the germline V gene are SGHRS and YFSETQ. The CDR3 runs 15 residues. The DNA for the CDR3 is TGCGCCAGCAGCCCGGACTTCACTAGCACAGATACGCAGTATTTT. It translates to CASSPDFTSTDTQYF.

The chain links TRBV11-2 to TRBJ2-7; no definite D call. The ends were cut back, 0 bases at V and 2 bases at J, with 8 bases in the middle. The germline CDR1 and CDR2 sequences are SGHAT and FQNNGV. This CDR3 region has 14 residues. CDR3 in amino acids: CASSLDGAPYEQYF. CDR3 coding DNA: TGTGCCAGCAGCTTAGACGGAGCCCCCTACGAGCAGTACTTC.

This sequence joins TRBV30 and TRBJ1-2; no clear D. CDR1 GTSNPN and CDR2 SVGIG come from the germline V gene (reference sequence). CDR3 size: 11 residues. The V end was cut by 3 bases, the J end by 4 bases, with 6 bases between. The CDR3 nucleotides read TGTGCCTGGAGAGCACTCTATGGCTACACCTTC. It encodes CAWRALYGYTF. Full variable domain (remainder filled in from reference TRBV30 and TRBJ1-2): SQTIHQWPATLVQPVGSPLSLECTVEGTSNPNLYWYRQAAGRGLQLLFYSVGIGQISSEVPQNLSASRPQDRQFILSSKKLLLSDSGFYLCAWRALYGYTFGSGTRLTVV.

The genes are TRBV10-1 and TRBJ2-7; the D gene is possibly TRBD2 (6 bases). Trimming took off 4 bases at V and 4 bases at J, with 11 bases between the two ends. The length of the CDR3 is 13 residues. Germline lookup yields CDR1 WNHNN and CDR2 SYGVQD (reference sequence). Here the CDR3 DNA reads TGCGCCAGCAGTGGGGCAGGGAGGTACGAGCAGTACTTC. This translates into CASSGAGRYEQYF.

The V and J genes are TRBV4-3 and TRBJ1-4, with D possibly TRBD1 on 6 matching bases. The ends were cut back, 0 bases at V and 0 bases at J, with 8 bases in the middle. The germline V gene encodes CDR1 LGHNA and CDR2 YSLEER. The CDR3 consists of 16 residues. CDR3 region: CASSQEGGATNEKLFF. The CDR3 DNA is TGCGCCAGCAGCCAAGAAGGGGGGGCAACTAATGAAAAACTGTTTTTT.